This T cell receptor (beta chain) was captured in a study of blood T cell repertoires in COVID-19. Study overall: In each case, the material was cDNA or gDNA derived from T cells, B-cell-depleted T cells, or PBMCs.

V shed 4 bases and J shed 1 base, with 11 bases lying between them. Germline V gives CDR1 SGHRS, CDR2 YFSETQ. There are 14 residues in the CDR3. Per the authors' pipeline: Nucleated cell counts were estimated from reference gene primer amplification. Assay used: immunoSEQ multiplex PCR; TCRdb lists only in-frame clones, some missing. That table gives V, J and clone size, and the DNA gave D and trimming. Seen here are roughly 340,000 clones, 80% to 90% observed once, and the top ten hold more than 5%. What was sequenced was peripheral blood. This TCR derives from a woman aged 45-65 years with COVID-19, enrolled during active disease. The rearrangement uses TRBV5-1 and TRBJ1-1, with a tentative D call TRBD1 (6 bases). The CDR3 spells CASSIQTGNTEAFF. In nucleotides, the CDR3 is TGCGCCAGCAGCATCCAGACAGGGAACACTGAAGCTTTCTTT.